These 4 T cell receptor beta chains share one sample of origin, sequenced in a study of metastatic and nonmetastatic thyroid tumors. Until they underwent thyroid surgery, no patient had received any treatment. Via MiXCR, TCRdb re-called the PCR reads. The sample includes around 6,100 clones, roughly 27% of them seen just once. The source material was adjacent normal tissue. The receptors here all came from a female donor with papillary thyroid cancer or a benign thyroid nodule (not recorded which). Some clones in this sample may be carry-over from other donors' samples.

Here the CDR3 DNA reads TGTGCCAGTAGGACGGACAGTCAAGCTTTCTTT. Encoded protein: CASRTDSQAFF. The V gene is TRBV19, the J gene TRBJ1-1; D may be TRBD1 (6 bases). This CDR3 has 11 residues. In germline, CDR1 is LNHDA, CDR2 SQIVND (reference sequence). V was pared by 6 bases and J by 9 bases, with 11 bases between.

The gene calls are TRBV6-2 or TRBV6-3 and TRBJ1-1, with TRBD1 matching 8 bases. There are 17 residues in the CDR3. Germline values: CDR1 MNHEY, CDR2 SVGEGT. V gave up 5 bases and J gave up 1 base; unmatched junction bases: 12. The CDR3, as DNA: TGTGCCAGCAGTCACCCCTCGGACAGGGCTAGGAACACTGAAGCTTTCTTT. Translation: CASSHPSDRARNTEAFF.

The chain combines TRBV20-1 with TRBJ2-7, with 12 bases identical to TRBD2. The CDR3 runs to 14 residues. Losses at the gene ends were 5 bases for V and 2 bases for J; bases not matched to a gene: 4. Germline CDR1 reads DFQATT; CDR2 reads SNEGSKA (reference sequence). CDR3 DNA sequence: TGCAGTGCTCCACTAGCGGGGGGAACCTACGAGCAGTACTTC. Protein sequence: CSAPLAGGTYEQYF.

The chain carries TRBV20-1 and TRBJ2-5; D is uncertain. The CDR3 covers 14 residues. In germline, CDR1 is DFQATT, CDR2 SNEGSKA (reference sequence). V was cut by 5 bases and J by 0 bases, with 13 bases left in between. The CDR3 loop reads CSALPGQHQETQYF. For the CDR3, the DNA is TGCAGTGCTCTACCTGGGCAGCACCAAGAGACCCAGTACTTC.